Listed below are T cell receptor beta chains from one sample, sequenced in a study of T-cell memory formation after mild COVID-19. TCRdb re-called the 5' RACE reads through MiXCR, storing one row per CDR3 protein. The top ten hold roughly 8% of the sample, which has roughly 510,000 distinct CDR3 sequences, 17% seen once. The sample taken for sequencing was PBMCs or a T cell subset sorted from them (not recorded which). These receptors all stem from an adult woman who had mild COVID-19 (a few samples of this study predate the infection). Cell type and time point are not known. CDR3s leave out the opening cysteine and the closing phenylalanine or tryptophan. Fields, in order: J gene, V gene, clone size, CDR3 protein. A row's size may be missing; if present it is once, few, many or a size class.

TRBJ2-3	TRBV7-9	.	ASSSNSGRARDTQY
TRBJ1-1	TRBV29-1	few	SASHSWGEGAEAF
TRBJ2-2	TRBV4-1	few	ASSPTRPGELF
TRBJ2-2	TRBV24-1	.	ATSAIGTDMGFGELF
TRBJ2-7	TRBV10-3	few	AISESRERVVQY
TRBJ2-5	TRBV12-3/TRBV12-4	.	ASWLAGGGETQY
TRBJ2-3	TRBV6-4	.	ASSPTSGTGTDTQY
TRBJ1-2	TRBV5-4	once	ASSPIPGQSDYGYT
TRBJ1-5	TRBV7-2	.	ASSLVQGSNQPQH
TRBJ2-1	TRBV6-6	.	ASSLPLAGDNEQF
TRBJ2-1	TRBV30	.	AWSVMGSSYNEQF
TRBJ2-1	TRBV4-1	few	ASDEGEGGYNEQF
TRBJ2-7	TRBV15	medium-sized	ATSRDRGSYEQY
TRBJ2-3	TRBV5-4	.	ASSLGGLTTDTQY
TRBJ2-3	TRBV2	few	ASTLSGDTQY
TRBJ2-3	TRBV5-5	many	ASSLGSGVGTQY
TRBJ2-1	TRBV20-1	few	SARATHRDLPRTSYNEQF
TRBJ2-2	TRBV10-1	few	ASSVGLGGATIPSNTGELF
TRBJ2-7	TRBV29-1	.	SVVGGISYEQY
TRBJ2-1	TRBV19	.	ASSPRRRDSDNNEQF
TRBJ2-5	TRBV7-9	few	ASSFTGGGETQY
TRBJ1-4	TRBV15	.	ATSRRPRQGSEKLF
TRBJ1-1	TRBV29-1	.	SVLTGLNTEAF
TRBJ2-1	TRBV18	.	ASSSQGTGGHNEQF
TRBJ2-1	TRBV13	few	ASQRGRTYNEQF
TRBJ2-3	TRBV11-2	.	ASKEERLTDTQY
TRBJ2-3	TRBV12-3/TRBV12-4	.	ASSRRQGVDTQY